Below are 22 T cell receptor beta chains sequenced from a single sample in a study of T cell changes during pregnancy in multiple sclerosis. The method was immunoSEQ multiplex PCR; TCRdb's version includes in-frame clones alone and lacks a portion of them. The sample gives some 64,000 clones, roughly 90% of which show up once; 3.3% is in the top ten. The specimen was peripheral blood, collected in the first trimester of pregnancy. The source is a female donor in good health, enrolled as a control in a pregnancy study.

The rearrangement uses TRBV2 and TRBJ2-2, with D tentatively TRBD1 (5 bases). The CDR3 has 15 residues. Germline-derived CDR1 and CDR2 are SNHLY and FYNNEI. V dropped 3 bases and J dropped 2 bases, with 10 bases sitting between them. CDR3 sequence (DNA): TGTGCCAGCAGTGAGTTAGGGGCCAACACCGGGGAGCTGTTTTTT. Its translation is CASSELGANTGELFF.

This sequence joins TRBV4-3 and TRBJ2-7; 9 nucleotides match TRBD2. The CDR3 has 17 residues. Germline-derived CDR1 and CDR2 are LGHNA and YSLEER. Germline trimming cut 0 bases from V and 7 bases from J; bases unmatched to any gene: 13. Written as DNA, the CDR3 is TGCGCCAGCAGCCAAGATTCTCTGACTAGCGGAGGGGGGGAGCAGTACTTC. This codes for CASSQDSLTSGGGEQYF.

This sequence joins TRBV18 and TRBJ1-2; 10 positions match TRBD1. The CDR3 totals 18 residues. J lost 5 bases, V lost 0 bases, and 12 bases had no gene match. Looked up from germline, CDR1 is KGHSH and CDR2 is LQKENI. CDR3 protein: CASSPPTTVGTGDYGYTF. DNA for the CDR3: TGTGCCAGCTCACCACCGACAACCGTTGGGACAGGGGATTATGGCTACACCTTC.

The CDR3 loop is CSVVRGTDTQYF. In nucleotides, the CDR3 is TGCAGCGTTGTTAGGGGAACAGATACGCAGTATTTT. The chain recombines TRBV29-1 with TRBJ2-3, with D possibly being TRBD1 (5 bases). The germline V gene has CDR1 SQVTM and CDR2 ANQGSEA. Between the trimmed V and J ends, which lost 4 bases and 3 bases, there was a span of 8 bases. The CDR3 covers 12 residues.

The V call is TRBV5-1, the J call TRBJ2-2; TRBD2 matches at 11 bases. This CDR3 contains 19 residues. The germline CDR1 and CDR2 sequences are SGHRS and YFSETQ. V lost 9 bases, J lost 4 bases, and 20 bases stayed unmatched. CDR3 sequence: CANPIRVAGGKEGTGELFF. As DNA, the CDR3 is TGCGCCAACCCAATTCGAGTAGCGGGAGGGAAGGAAGGCACCGGGGAGCTGTTTTTT.

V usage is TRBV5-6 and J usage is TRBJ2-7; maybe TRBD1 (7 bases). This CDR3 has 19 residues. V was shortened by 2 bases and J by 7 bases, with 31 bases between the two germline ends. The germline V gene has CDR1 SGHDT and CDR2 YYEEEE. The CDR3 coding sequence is TGTGCCAGCAGCTTATATTATCCGCTGGAGGGGGCGAGTACAAGAGAGCAGTACTTC. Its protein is CASSLYYPLEGASTREQYF.

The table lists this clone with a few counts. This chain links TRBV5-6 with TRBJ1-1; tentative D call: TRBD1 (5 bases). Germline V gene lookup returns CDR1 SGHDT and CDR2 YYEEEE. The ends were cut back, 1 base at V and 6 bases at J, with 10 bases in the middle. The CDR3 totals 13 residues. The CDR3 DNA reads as TGTGCCAGCAGCTTGTATGGGGGGGCTGAAGCTTTCTTT. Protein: CASSLYGGAEAFF.

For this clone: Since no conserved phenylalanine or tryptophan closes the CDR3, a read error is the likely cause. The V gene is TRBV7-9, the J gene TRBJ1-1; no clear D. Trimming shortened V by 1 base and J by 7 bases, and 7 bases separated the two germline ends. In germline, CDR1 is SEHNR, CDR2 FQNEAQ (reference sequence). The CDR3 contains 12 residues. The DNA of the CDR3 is TGTGCCAGCAGCTTAGACAGTCTTGAAGCTTTCCTT. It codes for CASSLDSLEAFL.

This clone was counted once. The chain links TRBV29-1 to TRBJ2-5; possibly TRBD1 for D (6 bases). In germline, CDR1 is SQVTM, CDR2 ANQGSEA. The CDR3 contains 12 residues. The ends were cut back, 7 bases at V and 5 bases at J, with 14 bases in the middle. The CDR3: CSAGGQWETQYF. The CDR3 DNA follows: TGCAGCGCTGGCGGACAGTGGGAGACCCAGTACTTC.

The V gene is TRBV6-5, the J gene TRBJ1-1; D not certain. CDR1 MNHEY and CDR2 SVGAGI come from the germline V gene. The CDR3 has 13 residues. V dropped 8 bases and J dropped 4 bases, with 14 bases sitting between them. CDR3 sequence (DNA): TGTGCCAGCGAGAGCAGGTTTACCACTGAAGCTTTCTTT. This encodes CASESRFTTEAFF.

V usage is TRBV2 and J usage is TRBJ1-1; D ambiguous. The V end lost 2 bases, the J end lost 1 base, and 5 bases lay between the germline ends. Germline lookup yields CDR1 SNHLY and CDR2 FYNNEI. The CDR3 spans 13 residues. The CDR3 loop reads CASSELENTEAFF. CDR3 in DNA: TGTGCCAGCAGTGAATTAGAGAACACTGAAGCTTTCTTT.

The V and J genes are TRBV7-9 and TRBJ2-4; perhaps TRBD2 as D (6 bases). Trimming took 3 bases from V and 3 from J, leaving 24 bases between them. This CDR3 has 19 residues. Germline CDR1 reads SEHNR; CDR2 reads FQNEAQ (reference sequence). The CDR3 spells CASSFRLGGASPGKNIQYF. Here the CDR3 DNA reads TGTGCCAGCAGCTTTAGACTAGGCGGGGCCTCCCCTGGCAAAAACATTCAGTACTTC.

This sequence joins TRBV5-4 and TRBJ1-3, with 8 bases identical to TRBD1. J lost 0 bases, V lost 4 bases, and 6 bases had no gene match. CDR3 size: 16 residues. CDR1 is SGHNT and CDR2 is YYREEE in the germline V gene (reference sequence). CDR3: CASSPGQAGSGNTIYF. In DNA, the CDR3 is TGTGCCAGCAGCCCGGGACAGGCCGGCTCTGGAAACACCATATATTTT.

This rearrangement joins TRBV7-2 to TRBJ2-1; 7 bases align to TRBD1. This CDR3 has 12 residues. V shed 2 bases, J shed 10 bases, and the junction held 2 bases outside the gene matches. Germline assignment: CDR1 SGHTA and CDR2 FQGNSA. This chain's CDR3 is CASSLIQGEQFF. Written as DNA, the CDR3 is TGTGCCAGCAGCTTAATACAGGGGGAGCAGTTCTTC.

The CDR3 region has the DNA TGTGCCAGCAGTTTACCCCAGGGGGACACTGAAGCTTTCTTT. Encoded protein: CASSLPQGDTEAFF. The rearrangement joins TRBV25-1 to TRBJ1-1; TRBD1 aligns across 7 bases. The CDR3 contains 14 residues. CDR1 and CDR2 (germline): MGHDK, SYGVNS. V gave up 5 bases and J gave up 3 bases; unmatched junction bases: 6.

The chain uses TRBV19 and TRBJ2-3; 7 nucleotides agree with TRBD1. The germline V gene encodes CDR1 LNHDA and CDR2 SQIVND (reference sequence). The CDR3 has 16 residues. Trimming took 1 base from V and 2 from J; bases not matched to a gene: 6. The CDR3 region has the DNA TGTGCCAGTAGTATAGGCGGCAGGGGGTTCACAGATACGCAGTATTTT. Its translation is CASSIGGRGFTDTQYF.

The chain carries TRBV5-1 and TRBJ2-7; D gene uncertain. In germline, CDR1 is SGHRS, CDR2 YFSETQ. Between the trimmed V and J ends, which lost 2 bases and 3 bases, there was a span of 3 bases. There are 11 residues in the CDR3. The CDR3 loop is CASSFSYEQYF. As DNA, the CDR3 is TGCGCCAGCAGCTTTAGCTACGAGCAGTACTTC.

CDR3 residues: CASSKALPGFVEYTEAFF. The CDR3 DNA is TGTGCCAGCAGCAAAGCACTTCCGGGGTTTGTGGAGTACACTGAAGCTTTCTTT. This chain joins TRBV21-1 and TRBJ1-1. TRBV21-1 is an annotated pseudogene. This CDR3 comprises 18 residues.

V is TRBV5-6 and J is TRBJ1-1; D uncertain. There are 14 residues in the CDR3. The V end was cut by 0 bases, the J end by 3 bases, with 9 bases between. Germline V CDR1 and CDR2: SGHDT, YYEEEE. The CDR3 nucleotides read TGTGCCAGCAGCTTGGGACACTTATACACTGAAGCTTTCTTT. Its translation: CASSLGHLYTEAFF.

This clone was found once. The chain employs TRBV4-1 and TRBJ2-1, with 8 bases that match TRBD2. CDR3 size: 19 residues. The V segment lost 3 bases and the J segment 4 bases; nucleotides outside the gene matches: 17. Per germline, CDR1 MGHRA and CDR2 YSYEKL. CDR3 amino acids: CASSHRIDALLAEYNEQFF. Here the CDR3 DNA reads TGCGCCAGCAGCCACAGAATAGACGCCTTACTAGCGGAATACAATGAGCAGTTCTTC.

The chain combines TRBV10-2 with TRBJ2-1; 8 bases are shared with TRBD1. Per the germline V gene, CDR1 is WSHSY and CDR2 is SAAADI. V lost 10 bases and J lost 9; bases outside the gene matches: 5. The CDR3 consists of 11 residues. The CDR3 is CATDQGAEQFF. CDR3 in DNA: TGCGCCACGGATCAGGGGGCTGAGCAGTTCTTC.

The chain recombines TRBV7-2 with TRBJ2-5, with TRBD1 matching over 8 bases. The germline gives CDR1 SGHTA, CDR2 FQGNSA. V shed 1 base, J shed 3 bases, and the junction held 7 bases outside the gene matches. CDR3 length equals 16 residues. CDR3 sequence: CASSLETGEGEETQYF. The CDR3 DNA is TGTGCCAGCAGCTTAGAGACAGGGGAAGGGGAAGAGACCCAGTACTTC.